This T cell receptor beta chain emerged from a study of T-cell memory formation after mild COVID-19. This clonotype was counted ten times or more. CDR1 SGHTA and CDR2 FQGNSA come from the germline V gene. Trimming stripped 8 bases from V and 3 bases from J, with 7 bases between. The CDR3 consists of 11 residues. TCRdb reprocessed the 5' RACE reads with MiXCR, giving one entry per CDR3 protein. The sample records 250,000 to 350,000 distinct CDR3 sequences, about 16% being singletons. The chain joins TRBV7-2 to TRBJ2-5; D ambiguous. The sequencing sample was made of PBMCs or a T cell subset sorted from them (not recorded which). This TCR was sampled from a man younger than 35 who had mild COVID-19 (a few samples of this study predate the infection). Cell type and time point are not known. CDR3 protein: CASSPKETQYF. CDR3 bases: TGTGCCAGCTCGCCTAAAGAGACCCAGTACTTC. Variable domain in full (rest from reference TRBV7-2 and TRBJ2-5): GAGVSQSPSNKVTEKGKDVELRCDPISGHTALYWYRQSLGQGLEFLIYFQGNSAPDKSGLPSDRFSAERTGGSVSTLTIQRTQQEDSAVYLCASSPKETQYFGPGTRLLVL.